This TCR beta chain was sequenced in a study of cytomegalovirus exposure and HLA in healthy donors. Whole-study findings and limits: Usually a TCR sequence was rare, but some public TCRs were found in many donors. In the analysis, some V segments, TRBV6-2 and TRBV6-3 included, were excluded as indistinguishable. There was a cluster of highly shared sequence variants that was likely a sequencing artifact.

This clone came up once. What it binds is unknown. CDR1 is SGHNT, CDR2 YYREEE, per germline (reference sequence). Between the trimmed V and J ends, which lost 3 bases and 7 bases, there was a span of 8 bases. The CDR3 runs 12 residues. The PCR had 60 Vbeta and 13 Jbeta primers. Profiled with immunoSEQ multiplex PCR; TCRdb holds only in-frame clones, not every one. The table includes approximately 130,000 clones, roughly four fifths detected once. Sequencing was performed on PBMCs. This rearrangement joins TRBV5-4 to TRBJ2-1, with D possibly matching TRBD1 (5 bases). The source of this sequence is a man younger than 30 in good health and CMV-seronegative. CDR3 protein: CASSSQGNEQFF. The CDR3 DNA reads TGTGCCAGCAGCTCTCAGGGAAATGAGCAGTTCTTC.